This T cell receptor (beta chain) came from a study of cytomegalovirus exposure and HLA in healthy donors. Germline trimming cut 4 bases from V and 7 bases from J; bases unmatched to any gene: 3. The CDR3 sequence is 13 residues long. Germline CDR1 SGHKS, CDR2 YYEKEE (reference sequence). With 60 Vbeta and 13 Jbeta primers, the PCR was carried out. This table comes from immunoSEQ multiplex PCR, and its TCRdb copy is limited to in-frame clones, with some not included. The table includes more than 150,000 clones, around 81% detected once. V usage is TRBV5-5 and J usage is TRBJ2-1; 9 bases align to TRBD1. The sequence derives from a young woman in good health and CMV-seropositive. Sequences were obtained from PBMCs. CDR3 bases: TGTGCCAGCAGCCGGACAGGGGTAAATGAGCAGTTCTTC. This gives the protein CASSRTGVNEQFF. Supplemented by reference TRBV5-5 and TRBJ2-1, the full variable domain reads DAGVTQSPTHLIKTRGQQVTLRCSPISGHKSVSWYQQVLGQGPQFIFQYYEKEERGRGNFPDRFSARQFPNYSSELNVNALLLGDSALYLCASSRTGVNEQFFGPGTRLTVL.